This T cell receptor beta chain was found in a study of blood T cell repertoires in COVID-19. About the research overall: Samples representing acute and convalescent COVID-19 were sourced from the United States, Italy and Spain. The cDNA or gDNA used as material had been derived from T cells, B-cell-depleted T cells, or PBMCs.

Germline assignment: CDR1 SGDLS and CDR2 YYNGEE. The V end was cut by 4 bases, the J end by 1 base, with 11 bases between. This CDR3 has 14 residues. Profiling relied on immunoSEQ multiplex PCR, and the TCRdb table lists in-frame clones only, not all of them. The sample consists of under 200,000 clones, about nine tenths of them appearing once. Participants came from some 23 US areas, aged about 18 to 89 years. Sequencing was carried out using PBMCs or T cells enriched from blood (not recorded which). The TCR originated in a woman between 18 and 29 years old who had recovered from COVID-19. This rearrangement joins TRBV9 to TRBJ1-1, with D possibly being TRBD1 (6 bases). CDR3 bases: TGTGCCAGCAGCCAGACAGGCTGGAACACTGAAGCTTTCTTT. Translated, it gives CASSQTGWNTEAFF.